This TCR beta chain is from a study of radiotherapy plus CTLA-4 blockade in lung cancer. Study-level information: Of all patients, around 20% responded objectively and approximately 29% showed disease control. Study-wide findings and caveats: Early clonal dynamics of blood T cells, together with interferon-beta, were reported as the best response predictor. There was expansion of tumor-derived TCR clones in blood after radiotherapy plus ipilimumab.

In germline, CDR1 is MNHEY, CDR2 SVGAGI. Trimming stripped 5 bases from V and 7 bases from J, with 9 bases between. The CDR3 sequence is 12 residues long. Produced via immunoSEQ multiplex PCR; TCRdb's table is partial and in-frame only. The data hold 45,000 to 55,000 clones, with around 69% observed a single time. To note about this clone: The antigen remains unidentified.

This TCR was recovered from a human donor with non-small cell lung cancer who had stable disease on radiotherapy plus ipilimumab. Sequencing was performed on peripheral blood, taken from a patient treated with radiotherapy plus ipilimumab. The rearrangement uses TRBV6-5 and TRBJ1-5; D is unclear. This CDR3 reads CASSEGVQPQHF. CDR3 coding DNA: TGTGCCAGCAGTGAAGGAGTACAGCCCCAGCATTTT.